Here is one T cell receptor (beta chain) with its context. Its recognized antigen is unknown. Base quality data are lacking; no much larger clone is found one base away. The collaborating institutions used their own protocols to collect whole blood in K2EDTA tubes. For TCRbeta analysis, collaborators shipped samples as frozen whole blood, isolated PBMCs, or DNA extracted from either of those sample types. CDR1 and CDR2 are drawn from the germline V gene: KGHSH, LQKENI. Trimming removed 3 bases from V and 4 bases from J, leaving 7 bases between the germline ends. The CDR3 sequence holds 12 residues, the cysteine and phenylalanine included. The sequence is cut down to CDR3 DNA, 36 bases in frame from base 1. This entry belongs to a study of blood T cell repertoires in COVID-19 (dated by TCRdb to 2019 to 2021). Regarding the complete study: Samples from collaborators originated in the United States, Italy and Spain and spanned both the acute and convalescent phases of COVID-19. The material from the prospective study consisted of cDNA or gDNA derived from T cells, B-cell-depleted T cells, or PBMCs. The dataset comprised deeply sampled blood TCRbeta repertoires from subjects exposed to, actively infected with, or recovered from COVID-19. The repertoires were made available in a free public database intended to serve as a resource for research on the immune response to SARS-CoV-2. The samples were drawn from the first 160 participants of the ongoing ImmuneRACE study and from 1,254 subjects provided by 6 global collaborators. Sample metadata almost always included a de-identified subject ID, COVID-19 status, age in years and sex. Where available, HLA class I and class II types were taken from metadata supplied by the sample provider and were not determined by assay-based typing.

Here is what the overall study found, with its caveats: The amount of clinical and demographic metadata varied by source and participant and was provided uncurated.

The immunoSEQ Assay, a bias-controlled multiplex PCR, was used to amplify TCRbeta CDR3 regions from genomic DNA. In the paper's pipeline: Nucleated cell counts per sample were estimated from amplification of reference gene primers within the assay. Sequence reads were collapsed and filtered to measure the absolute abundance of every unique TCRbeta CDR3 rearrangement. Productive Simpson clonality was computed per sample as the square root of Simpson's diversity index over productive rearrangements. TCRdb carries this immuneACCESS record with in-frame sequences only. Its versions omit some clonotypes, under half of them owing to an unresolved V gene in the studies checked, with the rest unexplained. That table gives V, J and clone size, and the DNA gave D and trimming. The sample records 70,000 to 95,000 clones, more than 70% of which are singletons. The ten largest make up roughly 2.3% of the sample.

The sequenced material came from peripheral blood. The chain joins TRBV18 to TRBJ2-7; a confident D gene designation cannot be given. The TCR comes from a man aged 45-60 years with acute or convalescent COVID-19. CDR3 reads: CASSPAGYEQYF. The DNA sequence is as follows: TGTGCCAGCTCACCTGCAGGATACGAGCAGTACTTC.